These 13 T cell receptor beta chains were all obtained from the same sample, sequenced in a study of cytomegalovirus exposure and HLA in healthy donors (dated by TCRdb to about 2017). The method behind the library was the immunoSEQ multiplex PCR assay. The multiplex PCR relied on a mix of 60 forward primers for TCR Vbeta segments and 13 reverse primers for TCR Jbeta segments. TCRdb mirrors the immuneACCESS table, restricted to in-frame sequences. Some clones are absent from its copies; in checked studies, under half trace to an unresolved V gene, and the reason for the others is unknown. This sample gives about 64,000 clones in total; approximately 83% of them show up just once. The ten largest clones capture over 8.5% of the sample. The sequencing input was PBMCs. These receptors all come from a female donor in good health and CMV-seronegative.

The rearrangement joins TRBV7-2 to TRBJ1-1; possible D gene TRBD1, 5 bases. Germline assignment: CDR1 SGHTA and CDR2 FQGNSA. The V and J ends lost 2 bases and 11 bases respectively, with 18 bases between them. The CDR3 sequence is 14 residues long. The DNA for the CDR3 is TGTGCCAGCAGCTTATTGTTTTCAGGGTCAGGCGCTTTCTTT. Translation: CASSLLFSGSGAFF.

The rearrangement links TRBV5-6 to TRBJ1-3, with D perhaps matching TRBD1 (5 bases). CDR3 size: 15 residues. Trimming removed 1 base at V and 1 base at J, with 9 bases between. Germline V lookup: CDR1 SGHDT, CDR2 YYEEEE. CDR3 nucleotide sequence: TGTGCCAGCAGCTTGTTCGGGGGTTCTGGAAACACCATATATTTT. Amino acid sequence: CASSLFGGSGNTIYF.

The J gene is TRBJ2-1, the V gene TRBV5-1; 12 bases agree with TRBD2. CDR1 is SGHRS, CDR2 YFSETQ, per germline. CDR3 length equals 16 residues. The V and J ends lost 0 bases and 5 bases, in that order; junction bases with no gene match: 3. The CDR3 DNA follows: TGCGCCAGCAGCTTGGGGCCTAGCGGGGGGGACAATGAGCAGTTCTTC. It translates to CASSLGPSGGDNEQFF.

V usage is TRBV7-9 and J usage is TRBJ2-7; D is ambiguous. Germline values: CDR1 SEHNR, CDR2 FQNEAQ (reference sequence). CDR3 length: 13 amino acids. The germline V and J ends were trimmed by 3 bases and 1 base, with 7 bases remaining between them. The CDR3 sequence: CASSFPSSYEQYF. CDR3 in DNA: TGTGCCAGCAGCTTCCCTAGTTCCTACGAGCAGTACTTC.

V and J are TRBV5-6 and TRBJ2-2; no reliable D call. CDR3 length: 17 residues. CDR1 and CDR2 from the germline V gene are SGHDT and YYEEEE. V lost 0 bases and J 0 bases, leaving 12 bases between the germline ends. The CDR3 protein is CASSLVITGANTGELFF. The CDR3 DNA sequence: TGTGCCAGCAGCTTGGTCATCACCGGTGCGAACACCGGGGAGCTGTTTTTT. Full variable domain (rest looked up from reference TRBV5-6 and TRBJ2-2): DAGVTQSPTHLIKTRGQQVTLRCSPKSGHDTVSWYQQALGQGPQFIFQYYEEEERQRGNFPDRFSGHQFPNYSSELNVNALLLGDSALYLCASSLVITGANTGELFFGEGSRLTVL.

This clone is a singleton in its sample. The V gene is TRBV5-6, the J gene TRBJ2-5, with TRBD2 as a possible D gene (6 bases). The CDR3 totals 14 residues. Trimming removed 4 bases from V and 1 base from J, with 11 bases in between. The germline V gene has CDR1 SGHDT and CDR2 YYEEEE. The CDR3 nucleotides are TGTGCCAGCAGCACTAGCCGACCCCAAGAGACCCAGTACTTC. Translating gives CASSTSRPQETQYF.

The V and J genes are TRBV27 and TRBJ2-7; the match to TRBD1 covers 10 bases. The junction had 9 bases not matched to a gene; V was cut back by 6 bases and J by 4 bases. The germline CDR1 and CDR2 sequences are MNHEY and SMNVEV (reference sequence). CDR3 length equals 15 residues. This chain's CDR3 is CASRLPGDRGYEQYF. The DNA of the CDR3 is TGTGCCAGCAGGCTACCCGGGGACAGGGGATACGAGCAGTACTTC.

Written as DNA, the CDR3 is TGTGCCAGCAGTTTCGCGGGGGAAGCTTTCTTT. Protein: CASSFAGEAFF. The V and J genes are TRBV27 and TRBJ1-1; unclear D gene. V was trimmed by 3 bases and J by 8 bases, leaving 7 bases between them. This CDR3 comprises 11 residues. The V gene's germline CDR1 is MNHEY and CDR2 SMNVEV (reference sequence).

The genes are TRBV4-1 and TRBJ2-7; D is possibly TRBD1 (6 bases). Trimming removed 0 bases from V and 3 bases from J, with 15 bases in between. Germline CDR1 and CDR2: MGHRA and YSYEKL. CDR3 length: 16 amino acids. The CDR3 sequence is CASSQEVWRQDYEQYF. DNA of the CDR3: TGCGCCAGCAGCCAAGAAGTGTGGCGACAGGACTACGAGCAGTACTTC.

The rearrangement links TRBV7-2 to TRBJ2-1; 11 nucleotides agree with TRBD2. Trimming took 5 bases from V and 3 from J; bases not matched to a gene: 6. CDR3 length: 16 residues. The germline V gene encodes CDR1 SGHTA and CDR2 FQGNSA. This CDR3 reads CASSLTGTSGYNEQFF. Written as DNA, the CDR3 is TGTGCCAGCAGCCTAACCGGGACTAGCGGCTACAATGAGCAGTTCTTC.

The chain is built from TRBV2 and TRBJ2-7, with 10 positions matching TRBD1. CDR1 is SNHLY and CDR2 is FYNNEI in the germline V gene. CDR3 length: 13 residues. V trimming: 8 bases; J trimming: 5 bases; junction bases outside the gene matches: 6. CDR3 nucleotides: TGTGCCAGCGGGGGACAGGGGTTCCACGAGCAGTACTTC. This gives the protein CASGGQGFHEQYF.

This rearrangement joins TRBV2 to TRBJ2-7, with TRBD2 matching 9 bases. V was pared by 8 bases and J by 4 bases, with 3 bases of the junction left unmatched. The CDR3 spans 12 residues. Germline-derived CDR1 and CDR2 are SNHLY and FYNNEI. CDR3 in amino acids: CASAGGMYEQYF. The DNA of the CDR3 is TGTGCCAGCGCGGGAGGGATGTACGAGCAGTACTTC.

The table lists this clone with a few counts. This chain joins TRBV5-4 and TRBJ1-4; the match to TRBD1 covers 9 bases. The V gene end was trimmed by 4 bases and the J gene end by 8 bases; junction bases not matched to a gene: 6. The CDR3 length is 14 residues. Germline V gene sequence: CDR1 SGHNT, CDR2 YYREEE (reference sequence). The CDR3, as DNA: TGTGCCAGCAGCCTACAGGGGGCTGTAGAAAAACTGTTTTTT. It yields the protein CASSLQGAVEKLFF.